In its sample, the clone carrying this T cell receptor (beta chain) was seen a few times. The CDR3 spans 13 residues. From germline, CDR1 is SGHRS and CDR2 YFSETQ. Trimming shortened V by 0 bases and J by 3 bases, and 6 bases separated the two germline ends. The data derive from a study of patients and donors after allogeneic stem cell transplantation. TCRdb independently ran MiXCR on the RT-PCR reads; one entry per CDR3 protein. Among approximately 160,000 distinct CDR3 sequences, 25% to 35% were seen once, and the ten largest hold about 3.3%. V and J are TRBV5-1 and TRBJ1-1; TRBD1 is a possible D gene (5 bases). This TCR came from a human donor who was either an allogeneic HSCT recipient or a stem cell or donor lymphocyte infusion donor (not recorded which). It is not recorded whose cells these are; they may come from a transplant donor. The sequenced sample consisted of blood, either unsorted or a sorted T cell fraction (not recorded which). The CDR3: CASSLAGYTEAFF. CDR3 sequence (DNA): TGCGCCAGCAGCTTGGCAGGGTACACTGAAGCTTTCTTT.